The rows below give T cell receptor beta chains drawn from one sample of a study of blood T cells in healthy people across ages. TCRdb processed the 5' RACE reads anew with MiXCR; each CDR3 protein has one entry. Among hundreds of thousands of distinct CDR3 sequences listed, 20% to 25% were seen once. The sample was also linked to a second study, of T cells of mothers and their children.

Sequencing input: blood. The receptors were gathered from a boy aged 5-17 years in good health. Both conserved end residues are part of each CDR3. Each record gives: D gene, V gene, J gene, clone size, CDR3 protein, CDR3 DNA. The D gene is left open where the match is weak. Not all rows give a size; the values are once, few, many and, for expanded clones, a class.

d_gene: NA
v_gene: TRBV11-2
j_gene: TRBJ2-3
abundance: NA
CDR3aa: CASSLGLSPSTDTQYF
CDR3nt: TGTGCCAGCAGCTTGGGGCTTAGCCCTTCCACAGATACGCAGTATTTT

d_gene: TRBD2
v_gene: TRBV11-3
j_gene: TRBJ2-5
abundance: few
CDR3aa: CASSLLLAGGLETQYF
CDR3nt: TGTGCCAGCAGCCTCCTACTAGCGGGGGGGCTGGAGACCCAGTACTTC

d_gene: NA
v_gene: TRBV20-1
j_gene: TRBJ2-3
abundance: NA
CDR3aa: CSARIEDTQYF
CDR3nt: TGCAGTGCTAGAATCGAAGATACGCAGTATTTT

d_gene: NA
v_gene: TRBV6-5
j_gene: TRBJ1-4
abundance: NA
CDR3aa: CASKRGDEKLFF
CDR3nt: TGTGCCAGCAAAAGAGGAGATGAAAAACTGTTTTTT

d_gene: NA
v_gene: TRBV13
j_gene: TRBJ2-3
abundance: NA
CDR3aa: CASSFGGSFQYF
CDR3nt: TGTGCCAGCAGCTTTGGGGGGTCCTTTCAGTATTTT

d_gene: TRBD1
v_gene: TRBV12-3/TRBV12-4
j_gene: TRBJ2-5
abundance: few
CDR3aa: CASVEGASGETQYF
CDR3nt: TGTGCCAGCGTAGAGGGGGCTAGTGGAGAGACCCAGTACTTC

d_gene: TRBD1
v_gene: TRBV7-8
j_gene: TRBJ1-3
abundance: NA
CDR3aa: CASSTPRDSSGNTIYF
CDR3nt: TGTGCCAGCAGCACTCCCCGGGACAGCTCTGGAAACACCATATATTTT

d_gene: NA
v_gene: TRBV13
j_gene: TRBJ2-1
abundance: NA
CDR3aa: CASSLVRRRRQFF
CDR3nt: TGTGCCAGCAGCTTAGTTAGGCGGCGGCGTCAGTTCTTC

d_gene: NA
v_gene: TRBV2
j_gene: TRBJ2-3
abundance: NA
CDR3aa: CASRPGRITDTQYF
CDR3nt: TGTGCCAGCAGACCGGGACGGATCACAGATACGCAGTATTTT

d_gene: NA
v_gene: TRBV12-3/TRBV12-4
j_gene: TRBJ2-5
abundance: NA
CDR3aa: CATEQGGSKRETQYF
CDR3nt: TGTGCCACAGAACAGGGAGGTAGCAAGAGGGAGACCCAGTACTTC

d_gene: NA
v_gene: TRBV20-1
j_gene: TRBJ2-1
abundance: NA
CDR3aa: CSARTDSAISYNEQFF
CDR3nt: TGCAGTGCTAGAACGGACAGCGCAATCTCCTACAATGAGCAGTTCTTC

d_gene: TRBD1
v_gene: TRBV9
j_gene: TRBJ1-6
abundance: few
CDR3aa: CASSAGTGAYNSPLHF
CDR3nt: TGTGCCAGCAGCGCCGGGACAGGGGCATATAATTCACCCCTCCACTTT

d_gene: TRBD2
v_gene: TRBV29-1
j_gene: TRBJ2-5
abundance: few
CDR3aa: CSCSGRARETQYF
CDR3nt: TGCAGCTGTAGCGGGAGGGCCAGAGAGACCCAGTACTTC

d_gene: TRBD2
v_gene: TRBV6-1
j_gene: TRBJ2-7
abundance: NA
CDR3aa: CASRTGLARGSYVQYF
CDR3nt: TGTGCCAGCAGAACTGGACTAGCCCGAGGTTCGTACGTGCAGTACTTC

d_gene: NA
v_gene: TRBV28
j_gene: TRBJ2-5
abundance: few
CDR3aa: CASSSTNQETQYF
CDR3nt: TGTGCCAGCAGTTCTACAAACCAAGAGACCCAGTACTTC

d_gene: NA
v_gene: TRBV10-3
j_gene: TRBJ2-5
abundance: NA
CDR3aa: CAINSGGNQETQYF
CDR3nt: TGTGCCATCAATTCAGGAGGCAACCAAGAGACCCAGTACTTC

d_gene: NA
v_gene: TRBV7-3
j_gene: TRBJ2-1
abundance: few
CDR3aa: CASSPQGTLYNEQFF
CDR3nt: TGTGCCAGCAGCCCGCAGGGGACGCTCTACAATGAGCAGTTCTTC

d_gene: TRBD1
v_gene: TRBV6-6
j_gene: TRBJ1-2
abundance: NA
CDR3aa: CASSYSSAGGYGYTF
CDR3nt: TGTGCCAGCAGTTACTCGAGCGCAGGGGGCTATGGCTACACCTTC

d_gene: NA
v_gene: TRBV5-1
j_gene: TRBJ1-1
abundance: few
CDR3aa: CASSLLQTSNPKAFF
CDR3nt: TGCGCCAGCAGCTTGCTACAGACATCAAACCCGAAAGCTTTCTTT

d_gene: NA
v_gene: TRBV25-1
j_gene: TRBJ1-4
abundance: NA
CDR3aa: CASSELEDEKLFF
CDR3nt: TGTGCCAGCAGTGAATTGGAGGACGAAAAACTGTTTTTT

d_gene: TRBD1
v_gene: TRBV12-3/TRBV12-4
j_gene: TRBJ2-5
abundance: NA
CDR3aa: CASIDRGGEETQYF
CDR3nt: TGTGCCAGCATAGACAGGGGGGGAGAAGAGACCCAGTACTTC

d_gene: NA
v_gene: TRBV11-2
j_gene: TRBJ1-5
abundance: few
CDR3aa: CASSLEVVGAWSNQPQHF
CDR3nt: TGTGCCAGCAGCTTAGAGGTTGTGGGGGCTTGGAGCAATCAGCCCCAGCATTTT

d_gene: NA
v_gene: TRBV20-1
j_gene: TRBJ1-1
abundance: few
CDR3aa: CSALWRNTEAFF
CDR3nt: TGCAGTGCCCTCTGGAGGAACACTGAAGCTTTCTTT

d_gene: NA
v_gene: TRBV5-5
j_gene: TRBJ2-3
abundance: few
CDR3aa: CASSSEGAQADTQYF
CDR3nt: TGTGCCAGCAGCTCGGAGGGGGCGCAAGCAGATACGCAGTATTTT

d_gene: NA
v_gene: TRBV7-9
j_gene: TRBJ2-6
abundance: few
CDR3aa: CASRSLWGSSGANVLTF
CDR3nt: TGTGCCAGCAGATCCCTATGGGGAAGCTCTGGGGCCAACGTCCTGACTTTC

d_gene: TRBD1
v_gene: TRBV20-1
j_gene: TRBJ1-5
abundance: NA
CDR3aa: CSTTWGGQGHQPQHF
CDR3nt: TGCAGTACCACCTGGGGAGGACAGGGCCATCAGCCCCAGCATTTT

d_gene: NA
v_gene: TRBV29-1
j_gene: TRBJ2-1
abundance: few
CDR3aa: CSVEGGEGSSYNEQFF
CDR3nt: TGCAGCGTTGAAGGTGGCGAAGGGAGCTCCTACAATGAGCAGTTCTTC

d_gene: TRBD2
v_gene: TRBV11-1
j_gene: TRBJ2-5
abundance: NA
CDR3aa: CASSPRLATQETQYF
CDR3nt: TGTGCCAGCAGCCCCCGACTAGCGACCCAAGAGACCCAGTACTTC

d_gene: NA
v_gene: TRBV2
j_gene: TRBJ1-4
abundance: few
CDR3aa: CASRRSVNEKLFF
CDR3nt: TGTGCCAGCAGGAGAAGCGTTAATGAAAAACTGTTTTTT

d_gene: NA
v_gene: TRBV4-1
j_gene: TRBJ1-1
abundance: NA
CDR3aa: CASSQDNSEAFF
CDR3nt: TGCGCCAGCAGCCAAGATAACAGCGAAGCTTTCTTT

d_gene: TRBD2
v_gene: TRBV5-4
j_gene: TRBJ2-7
abundance: NA
CDR3aa: CASSPAGGARTYEQYF
CDR3nt: TGTGCCAGCAGCCCCGCGGGGGGCGCAAGGACCTACGAGCAGTACTTC

d_gene: NA
v_gene: TRBV6-1
j_gene: TRBJ2-5
abundance: NA
CDR3aa: CASRRATRGAQETQYF
CDR3nt: TGTGCCAGCAGACGCGCTACCAGGGGAGCCCAAGAGACCCAGTACTTC

d_gene: TRBD2
v_gene: TRBV20-1
j_gene: TRBJ2-7
abundance: NA
CDR3aa: CSALHDGTSGASSYEQYF
CDR3nt: TGCAGTGCTCTTCACGATGGGACTAGCGGGGCCAGCTCCTACGAGCAGTACTTC

d_gene: NA
v_gene: TRBV20-1
j_gene: TRBJ2-7
abundance: once
CDR3aa: CSARDVAISYEQYF
CDR3nt: TGCAGTGCTAGAGATGTGGCTATAAGCTACGAGCAGTACTTC

d_gene: NA
v_gene: TRBV2
j_gene: TRBJ1-2
abundance: NA
CDR3aa: CASSERDGYGYTF
CDR3nt: TGTGCCAGCAGTGAGAGGGACGGCTATGGCTACACCTTC

d_gene: NA
v_gene: TRBV11-2
j_gene: TRBJ2-1
abundance: NA
CDR3aa: CASSLVSEYNQQFF
CDR3nt: TGTGCCAGCAGCTTAGTTTCGGAGTACAATCAGCAGTTCTTC

d_gene: NA
v_gene: TRBV5-6
j_gene: TRBJ2-5
abundance: NA
CDR3aa: CASIRQETRYF
CDR3nt: TGTGCCAGCATTCGCCAGGAGACCCGGTACTTC

d_gene: NA
v_gene: TRBV27
j_gene: TRBJ2-5
abundance: NA
CDR3aa: CASSLSRGGMGETQYF
CDR3nt: TGTGCCAGCAGTTTAAGTAGGGGCGGGATGGGAGAGACCCAGTACTTC

d_gene: NA
v_gene: TRBV29-1
j_gene: TRBJ2-2
abundance: few
CDR3aa: CSVEDPGTARGELFF
CDR3nt: TGCAGCGTTGAAGATCCCGGGACCGCCCGCGGGGAGCTGTTTTTT

d_gene: NA
v_gene: TRBV28
j_gene: TRBJ2-5
abundance: NA
CDR3aa: CASWTDWGETQYF
CDR3nt: TGTGCCAGCTGGACAGATTGGGGTGAGACCCAGTACTTC

d_gene: TRBD1
v_gene: TRBV25-1
j_gene: TRBJ2-2
abundance: NA
CDR3aa: CASSGTGYTGELFF
CDR3nt: TGTGCCAGCTCCGGGACAGGGTACACCGGGGAGCTGTTTTTT

d_gene: TRBD2
v_gene: TRBV5-1
j_gene: TRBJ2-5
abundance: NA
CDR3aa: CASSNGGGQETQYF
CDR3nt: TGCGCCAGCAGCAACGGGGGGGGACAAGAGACCCAGTACTTC

d_gene: NA
v_gene: TRBV29-1
j_gene: TRBJ2-4
abundance: few
CDR3aa: CSAEPLEETQYF
CDR3nt: TGCAGCGCCGAGCCCTTAGAAGAGACTCAGTACTTC

d_gene: TRBD2
v_gene: TRBV14
j_gene: TRBJ2-1
abundance: once
CDR3aa: CASSQLGGVSYDEQFF
CDR3nt: TGTGCCAGCAGTCAACTCGGGGGGGTCTCCTACGATGAGCAGTTCTTC

d_gene: TRBD1
v_gene: TRBV12-3/TRBV12-4
j_gene: TRBJ1-2
abundance: few
CDR3aa: CASSPDRVYGYTF
CDR3nt: TGTGCCAGCAGTCCAGACAGGGTCTATGGCTACACCTTC

d_gene: NA
v_gene: TRBV5-1
j_gene: TRBJ2-7
abundance: NA
CDR3aa: CASSLGGRRQYF
CDR3nt: TGCGCCAGCAGCTTGGGTGGACGAAGACAGTACTTC

d_gene: TRBD1
v_gene: TRBV5-6
j_gene: TRBJ1-2
abundance: few
CDR3aa: CATNQGATYGYTF
CDR3nt: TGTGCCACTAATCAGGGGGCTACCTATGGCTACACCTTC

d_gene: TRBD1
v_gene: TRBV28
j_gene: TRBJ2-7
abundance: few
CDR3aa: CASSLQTRTGVWYF
CDR3nt: TGTGCCAGCAGTTTACAAACCCGGACAGGGGTCTGGTACTTC

d_gene: TRBD1
v_gene: TRBV29-1
j_gene: TRBJ2-1
abundance: NA
CDR3aa: CSVAGTEGFYGNEQFF
CDR3nt: TGCAGCGTTGCCGGGACAGAAGGCTTTTACGGCAATGAGCAGTTCTTC

d_gene: NA
v_gene: TRBV11-2
j_gene: TRBJ2-7
abundance: NA
CDR3aa: CASSPITDFSYEQYF
CDR3nt: TGTGCCAGCAGCCCGATCACCGATTTTTCCTACGAGCAGTACTTC